The source of this TCR beta chain is a study of T-cell memory formation after mild COVID-19. The CDR3 is made up of 13 amino acids. In germline, CDR1 is DFQATT, CDR2 SNEGSKA (reference sequence). Between the trimmed V and J ends, which lost 3 bases and 9 bases, there was a span of 17 bases. This clonotype was seen more than once but under ten times. TCRdb ran MiXCR on the 5' RACE reads and lists one entry per CDR3 protein. The sample has tens of thousands of distinct CDR3 sequences, less than 7.5% seen once. The specimen was PBMCs or a T cell subset sorted from them (not recorded which). The gene calls are TRBV20-1 and TRBJ1-1; D remains ambiguous. This receptor was taken from a man between 18 and 29 years old who had mild COVID-19 (a few samples of this study predate the infection). Cell type and time point are not known. The CDR3 sequence is CSASGRGMSKAFF. The CDR3, as DNA: TGCAGTGCTAGTGGACGGGGAATGAGTAAAGCTTTCTTT.